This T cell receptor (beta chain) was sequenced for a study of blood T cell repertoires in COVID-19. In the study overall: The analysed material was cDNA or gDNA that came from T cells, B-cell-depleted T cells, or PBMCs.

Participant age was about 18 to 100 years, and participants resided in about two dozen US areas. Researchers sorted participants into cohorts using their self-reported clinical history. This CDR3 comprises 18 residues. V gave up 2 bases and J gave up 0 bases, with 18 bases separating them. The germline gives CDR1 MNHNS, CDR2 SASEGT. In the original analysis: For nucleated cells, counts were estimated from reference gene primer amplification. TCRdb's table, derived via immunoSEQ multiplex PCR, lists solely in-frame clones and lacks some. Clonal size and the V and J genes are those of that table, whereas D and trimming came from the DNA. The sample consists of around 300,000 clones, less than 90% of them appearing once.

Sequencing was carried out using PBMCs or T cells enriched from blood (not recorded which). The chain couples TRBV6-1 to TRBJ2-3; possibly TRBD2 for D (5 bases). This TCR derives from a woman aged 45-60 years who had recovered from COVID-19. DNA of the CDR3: TGTGCCAGCAGTGAATTAGGGCTTGGTGGGAGAAGCACAGATACGCAGTATTTT. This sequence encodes CASSELGLGGRSTDTQYF.